Listed below are T cell receptor beta chains from one sample, sequenced in a study of blood T cell repertoires in COVID-19. Measured with immunoSEQ multiplex PCR; TCRdb has only the in-frame clones, and not every one. The table records roughly 200,000 clones, 80% to 90% of them present only once. Specimen: peripheral blood. The receptors were sampled from a human donor with active or convalescent COVID-19. The donor label of this sample is uncertain. The CDR3 runs from the conserved cysteine through the conserved F or W. A D gene is named only where the DNA matches it firmly. Rows may omit the clone size; those that give it use once, few, many or a size class.

TRBJ2-4,few,.,TRBV6-6,TGTGCCAGCAGCGCCGCCGGGGTTCAGTACTTC,CASSAAGVQYF
TRBJ2-3,.,.,TRBV28,TGTGCCAGCAGTGGGGGACTTCAGAGTAAGGACTTCACAGATACGCAGTATTTT,CASSGGLQSKDFTDTQYF
TRBJ1-2,.,.,TRBV5-1,TGCGCCAGCAGCTTGGACCCAGTTGTCTATGGCTACACCTTC,CASSLDPVVYGYTF
TRBJ1-1,.,.,TRBV29-1,TGCAGCGTTGCCAGGGGTTCAACTGAAGCTTTCTTT,CSVARGSTEAFF
TRBJ2-7,.,TRBD2,TRBV5-4,TGTGCCAGCAGCTTAGCGGGGGCCAACTACGAGCAGTACTTC,CASSLAGANYEQYF
TRBJ2-4,few,TRBD2,TRBV28,TGTGCCAGCCGAGGCTCCGGGACTAGCTTTTCCAAAAACATTCAGTACTTC,CASRGSGTSFSKNIQYF
TRBJ2-5,.,.,TRBV24-1,TGTGCCACCAGTGAAGGCCAGGGTTATCAAGAGACCCAGTACTTC,CATSEGQGYQETQYF
TRBJ1-1,.,.,TRBV4-1,TGCGCCAGCAGCCAAGTCGGGAACACTGAAGCTTTCTTT,CASSQVGNTEAFF
TRBJ1-1,.,.,TRBV28,TGTGCCAGCAGTTTTGGCGGGAAGCGAAACACTGAAGCTTTCTTT,CASSFGGKRNTEAFF
TRBJ2-5,.,TRBD2,TRBV7-2,TGTGCCAGCAGCTTAGGACTAGCGGGGGTGGGGACCCAGTACTTC,CASSLGLAGVGTQYF
TRBJ2-7,.,TRBD2,TRBV10-3,TGTGCCACTCACGGGACTAGCGGGAGGACCACCTACGAGCAGTACTTC,CATHGTSGRTTYEQYF
TRBJ1-4,.,TRBD1,TRBV4-1,TGCGCCAGCAGCCCCGGACAGGGCTCTGAAAAACTGTTTTTT,CASSPGQGSEKLFF
TRBJ2-5,.,.,TRBV20-1,TGCAGTGCTAGAGATCGTGAGACCCAGTACTTC,CSARDRETQYF
TRBJ2-5,.,.,TRBV4-2,TGTGCCAGCAGCCAAGTGGGAGGCGGGGAAGAGACCCAGTACTTC,CASSQVGGGEETQYF
TRBJ1-2,once,.,TRBV11-2,TGTGCCAGCAGCGGATACAGAAACTATGGCTACACCTTC,CASSGYRNYGYTF
TRBJ2-5,.,.,TRBV4-3,TGCGCCAGCAGCCAAGAATACTTCGCAGGAGAGACCCAGTACTTC,CASSQEYFAGETQYF
TRBJ1-3,.,.,TRBV19,TGTGCCAGTAGTACAGGGCCTGGAAACACCATATATTTT,CASSTGPGNTIYF
TRBJ1-2,.,.,TRBV11-1,TGTGCCAGCAGCTTAGCCGGGAACTATGGCTACACCTTC,CASSLAGNYGYTF
TRBJ2-5,.,.,TRBV7-2,TGTGCCAGCAGCTTAGGGTGGGGGCCGGGCGAGGAGACCCAGTACTTC,CASSLGWGPGEETQYF
TRBJ2-1,.,.,TRBV4-1,TGCGCCAGCAGTCCCCCGGGGGACAATGAGCAGTTCTTC,CASSPPGDNEQFF
TRBJ1-6,.,TRBD1,TRBV2,TGTGCCAGCAGTGATGACCTGGGACAGGGAAATTCACCCCTCCACTTT,CASSDDLGQGNSPLHF
TRBJ2-3,.,TRBD2,TRBV4-1,TGCGCCAGCAGCCTTACGGTTCTAGCGGGAGGGCCCAGAGATACGCAGTATTTT,CASSLTVLAGGPRDTQYF
TRBJ1-2,.,.,TRBV6-5,TGTGCCAGCAGCTCCGGGATTTTCCGCGGGTATGGCTACACCTTC,CASSSGIFRGYGYTF
TRBJ2-7,.,.,TRBV2,TGTGCCAGCAGAGTCCTGTGGGGGGGCGCCTACGAGCAGTACTTC,CASRVLWGGAYEQYF
TRBJ1-2,.,TRBD1,TRBV12-3/TRBV12-4,TGTGCCAGTTTCCCGGGACAGGGGTTCGGCTACACCTTC,CASFPGQGFGYTF
TRBJ2-7,.,TRBD1,TRBV9,TGTGCCAGCAGCGTAGCGGGACAGGGGACCGAGCAGTACTTC,CASSVAGQGTEQYF
TRBJ2-1,.,.,TRBV18,TGTGCCAGCTCTCTTAGCGGTGATGAGCAGTTCTTC,CASSLSGDEQFF
TRBJ2-1,.,.,TRBV5-1,TGCGCCAGCAGCTCAGACTACAATGAGCAGTTCTTC,CASSSDYNEQFF
TRBJ2-1,.,TRBD2,TRBV11-2,TGTGCCAGCAGCTCCGGGGGGGGGCACCGAAATGAGCAGTTCTTC,CASSSGGGHRNEQFF
TRBJ1-5,.,.,TRBV6-1,TGTGCCAGCAGTGACAGTACGCGCAATCAGCCCCAGCATTTT,CASSDSTRNQPQHF
TRBJ1-5,.,.,TRBV7-9,TGTGCCAGCAGCTTAGATGCGCGGCAGCCCCAGCATTTT,CASSLDARQPQHF
TRBJ2-3,.,.,TRBV2,TGTGCCAGCAGTGAGAGGGTGGGGGCAAAAGATACGCAGTATTTT,CASSERVGAKDTQYF
TRBJ2-3,few,TRBD2,TRBV29-1,TGCAGCGTGGGGAGGACTAGCGGCACAGATACGCAGTATTTT,CSVGRTSGTDTQYF
TRBJ2-7,.,.,TRBV5-1,TGCGCCAGCAGCTCAAGATTTGGAGATCGGATCCACGAGCAGTACTTC,CASSSRFGDRIHEQYF
TRBJ2-3,.,.,TRBV3-1/TRBV3-2,TGTGCCAGCAGCCAAGAAGGGGCGGGAACGCAGTATTTT,CASSQEGAGTQYF
TRBJ2-2,.,TRBD1,TRBV5-1,TGCGCCAGCAATGGGGTTGACAGGGGGAGAACCACCGGGGAGCTGTTTTTT,CASNGVDRGRTTGELFF
TRBJ2-2,.,TRBD2,TRBV29-1,TGCAGCGTTGAGGGGACTAGCGGGATCCCCGGGGAGCTGTTTTTT,CSVEGTSGIPGELFF
TRBJ2-2,.,TRBD1,TRBV18,TGTGCCAGCTCACCCGACAGGGGAGGAACCGGGGAGCTGTTTTTT,CASSPDRGGTGELFF
TRBJ2-7,.,TRBD1,TRBV9,TGTGCCAGCAGCCCCACCGGGACAGGGGACTACGAGCAGTACTTC,CASSPTGTGDYEQYF
TRBJ1-3,.,.,TRBV6-5,TGTGCCAGCAGTTACTTTTCAGGCCTTGCTGGAAACACCATATATTTT,CASSYFSGLAGNTIYF